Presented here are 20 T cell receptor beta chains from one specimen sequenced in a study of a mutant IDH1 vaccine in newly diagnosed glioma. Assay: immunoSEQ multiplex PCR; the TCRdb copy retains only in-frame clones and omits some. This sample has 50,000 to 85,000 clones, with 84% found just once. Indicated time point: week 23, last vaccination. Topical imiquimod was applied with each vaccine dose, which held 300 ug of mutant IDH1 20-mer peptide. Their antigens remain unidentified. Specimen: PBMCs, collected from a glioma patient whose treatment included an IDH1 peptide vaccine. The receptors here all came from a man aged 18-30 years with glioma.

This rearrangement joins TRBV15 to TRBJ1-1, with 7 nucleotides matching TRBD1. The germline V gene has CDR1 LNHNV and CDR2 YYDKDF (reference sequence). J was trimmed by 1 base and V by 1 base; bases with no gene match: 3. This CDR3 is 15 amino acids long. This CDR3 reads CATSRGRQGNTEAFF. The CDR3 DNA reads TGTGCCACCAGCAGAGGAAGACAGGGGAACACTGAAGCTTTCTTT.

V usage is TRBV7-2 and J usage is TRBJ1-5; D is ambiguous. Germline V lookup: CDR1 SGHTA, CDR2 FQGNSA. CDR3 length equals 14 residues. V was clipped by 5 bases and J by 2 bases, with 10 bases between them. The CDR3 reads CASSAAGGNQPQHF. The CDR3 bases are TGTGCCAGCAGCGCGGCAGGAGGCAATCAGCCCCAGCATTTT.

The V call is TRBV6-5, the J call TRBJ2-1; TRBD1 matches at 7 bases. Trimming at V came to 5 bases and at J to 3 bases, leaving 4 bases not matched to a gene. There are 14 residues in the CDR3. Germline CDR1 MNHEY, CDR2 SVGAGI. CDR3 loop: CASSQDRRYNEQFF. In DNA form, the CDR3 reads TGTGCCAGCAGTCAGGACAGGCGCTACAATGAGCAGTTCTTC.

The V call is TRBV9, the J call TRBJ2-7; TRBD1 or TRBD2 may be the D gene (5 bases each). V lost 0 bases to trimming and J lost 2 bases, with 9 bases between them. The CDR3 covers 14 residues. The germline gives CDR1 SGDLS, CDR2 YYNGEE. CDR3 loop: CASSVGDGTYEQYF. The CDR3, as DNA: TGTGCCAGCAGCGTAGGGGACGGGACCTACGAGCAGTACTTC. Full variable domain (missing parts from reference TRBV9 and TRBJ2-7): DSGVTQTPKHLITATGQRVTLRCSPRSGDLSVYWYQQSLDQGLQFLIQYYNGEERAKGNILERFSAQQFPDLHSELNLSSLELGDSALYFCASSVGDGTYEQYFGPGTRLTVT.

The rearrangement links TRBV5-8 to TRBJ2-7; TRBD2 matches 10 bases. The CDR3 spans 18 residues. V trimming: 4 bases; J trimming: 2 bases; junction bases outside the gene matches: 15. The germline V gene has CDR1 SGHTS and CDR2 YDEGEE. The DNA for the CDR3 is TGTGCCAGCAGCCCCTTTTTTGTCCCAAGCGGGAGGGCCTACGAGCAGTACTTC. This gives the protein CASSPFFVPSGRAYEQYF.

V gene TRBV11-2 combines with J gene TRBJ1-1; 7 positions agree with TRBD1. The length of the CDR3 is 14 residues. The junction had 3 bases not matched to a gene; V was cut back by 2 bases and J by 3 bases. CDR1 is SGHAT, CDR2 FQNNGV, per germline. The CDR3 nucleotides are TGTGCCAGCAGCTTAAATACAGGGGACACTGAAGCTTTCTTT. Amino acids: CASSLNTGDTEAFF.

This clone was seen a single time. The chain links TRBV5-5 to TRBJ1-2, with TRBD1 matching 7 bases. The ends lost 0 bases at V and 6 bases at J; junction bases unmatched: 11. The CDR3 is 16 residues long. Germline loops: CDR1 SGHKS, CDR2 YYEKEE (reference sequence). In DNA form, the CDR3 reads TGTGCCAGCAGCTTGGGAGTCCGACAGGGATCTCATGGCTACACCTTC. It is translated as CASSLGVRQGSHGYTF.

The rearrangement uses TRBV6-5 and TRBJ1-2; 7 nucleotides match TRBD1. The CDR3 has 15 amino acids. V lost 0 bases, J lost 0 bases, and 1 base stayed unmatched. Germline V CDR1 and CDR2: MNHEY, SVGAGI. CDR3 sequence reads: CASSYSTGTNYGYTF. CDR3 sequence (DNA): TGTGCCAGCAGTTACTCGACAGGGACTAACTATGGCTACACCTTC.

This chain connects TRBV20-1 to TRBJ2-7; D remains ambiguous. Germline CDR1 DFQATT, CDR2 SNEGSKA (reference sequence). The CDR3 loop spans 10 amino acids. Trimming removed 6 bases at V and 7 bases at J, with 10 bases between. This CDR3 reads CSAIGFEQYF. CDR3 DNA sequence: TGCAGTGCCATAGGCTTTGAGCAGTACTTC.

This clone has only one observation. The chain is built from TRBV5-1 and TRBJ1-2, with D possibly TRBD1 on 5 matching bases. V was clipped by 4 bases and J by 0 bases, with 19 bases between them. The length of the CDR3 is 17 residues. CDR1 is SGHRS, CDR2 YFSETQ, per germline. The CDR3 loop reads CASSPGTAPSANYGYTF. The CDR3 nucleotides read TGCGCCAGCAGCCCTGGGACCGCACCCAGTGCTAACTATGGCTACACCTTC.

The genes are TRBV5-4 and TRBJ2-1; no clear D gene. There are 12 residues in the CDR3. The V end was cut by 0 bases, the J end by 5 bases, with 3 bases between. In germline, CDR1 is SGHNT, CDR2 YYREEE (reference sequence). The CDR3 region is CASSLGNNEQFF. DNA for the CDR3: TGTGCCAGCAGCTTGGGAAACAATGAGCAGTTCTTC. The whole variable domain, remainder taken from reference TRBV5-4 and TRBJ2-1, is ETGVTQSPTHLIKTRGQQVTLRCSSQSGHNTVSWYQQALGQGPQFIFQYYREEENGRGNFPPRFSGLQFPNYSSELNVNALELDDSALYLCASSLGNNEQFFGPGTRLTVL.

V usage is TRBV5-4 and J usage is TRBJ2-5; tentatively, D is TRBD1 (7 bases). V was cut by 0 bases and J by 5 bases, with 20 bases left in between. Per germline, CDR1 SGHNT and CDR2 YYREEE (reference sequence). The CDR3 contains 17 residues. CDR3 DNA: TGTGCCAGCAGCTTGGTAGATAGGGGGCGGGGCATGGAGACCCAGTACTTC. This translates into CASSLVDRGRGMETQYF.

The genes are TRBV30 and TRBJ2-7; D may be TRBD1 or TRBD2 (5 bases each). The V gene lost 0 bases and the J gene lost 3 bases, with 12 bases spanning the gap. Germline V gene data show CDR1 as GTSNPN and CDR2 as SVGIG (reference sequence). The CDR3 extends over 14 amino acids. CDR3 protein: CAWSVSVGVYEQYF. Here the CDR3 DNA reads TGTGCCTGGAGTGTTTCAGTGGGGGTCTACGAGCAGTACTTC.

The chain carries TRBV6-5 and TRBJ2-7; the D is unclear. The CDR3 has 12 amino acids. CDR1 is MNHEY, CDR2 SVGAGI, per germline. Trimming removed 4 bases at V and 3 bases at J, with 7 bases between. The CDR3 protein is CASSLSFYEQYF. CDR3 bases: TGTGCCAGCAGTTTGTCTTTCTACGAGCAGTACTTC.

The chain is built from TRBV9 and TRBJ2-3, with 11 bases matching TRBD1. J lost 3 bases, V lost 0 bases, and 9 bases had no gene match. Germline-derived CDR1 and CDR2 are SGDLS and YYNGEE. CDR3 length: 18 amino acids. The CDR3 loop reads CASSVAMGQGVGTDTQYF. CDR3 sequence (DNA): TGTGCCAGCAGCGTAGCTATGGGACAGGGGGTTGGTACAGATACGCAGTATTTT.

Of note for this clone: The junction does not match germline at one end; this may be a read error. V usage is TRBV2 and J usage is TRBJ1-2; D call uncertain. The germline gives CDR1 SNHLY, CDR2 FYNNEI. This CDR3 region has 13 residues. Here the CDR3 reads CASGDGVYYGYTF. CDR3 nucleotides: TGTGCCAGCGGTGACGGAGTATACTATGGCTACACCTTC.

CDR3 nucleotides: TGTGCCAGCAGTTTATCAGGGACAGGGGGCGCAAATTCACCCCTCCACTTT. Translated, it gives CASSLSGTGGANSPLHF. This chain joins TRBV27 and TRBJ1-6, with 12 nucleotides matching TRBD1. This CDR3 has 17 residues. The junction had 4 bases not matched to a gene; V was cut back by 0 bases and J by 7 bases. The germline V gene encodes CDR1 MNHEY and CDR2 SMNVEV (reference sequence).

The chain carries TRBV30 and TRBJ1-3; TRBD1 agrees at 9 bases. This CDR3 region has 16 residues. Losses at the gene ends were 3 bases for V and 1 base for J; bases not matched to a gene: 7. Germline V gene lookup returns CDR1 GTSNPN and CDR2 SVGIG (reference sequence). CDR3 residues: CAWRKPGQGSGNTIYF. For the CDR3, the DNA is TGTGCCTGGAGGAAACCGGGACAGGGATCTGGAAACACCATATATTTT.

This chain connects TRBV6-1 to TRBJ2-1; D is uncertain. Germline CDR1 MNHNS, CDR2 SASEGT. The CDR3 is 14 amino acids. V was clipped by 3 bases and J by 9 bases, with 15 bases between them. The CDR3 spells CASSDHLLELEQFF. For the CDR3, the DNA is TGTGCCAGCAGTGACCACCTACTTGAGCTTGAGCAGTTCTTC.

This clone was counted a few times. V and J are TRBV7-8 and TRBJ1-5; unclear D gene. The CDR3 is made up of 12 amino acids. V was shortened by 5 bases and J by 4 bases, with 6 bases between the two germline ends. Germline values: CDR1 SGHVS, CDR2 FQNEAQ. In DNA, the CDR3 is TGTGCCAGCAGCCGTTTTAATCAGCCCCAGCATTTT. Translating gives CASSRFNQPQHF.